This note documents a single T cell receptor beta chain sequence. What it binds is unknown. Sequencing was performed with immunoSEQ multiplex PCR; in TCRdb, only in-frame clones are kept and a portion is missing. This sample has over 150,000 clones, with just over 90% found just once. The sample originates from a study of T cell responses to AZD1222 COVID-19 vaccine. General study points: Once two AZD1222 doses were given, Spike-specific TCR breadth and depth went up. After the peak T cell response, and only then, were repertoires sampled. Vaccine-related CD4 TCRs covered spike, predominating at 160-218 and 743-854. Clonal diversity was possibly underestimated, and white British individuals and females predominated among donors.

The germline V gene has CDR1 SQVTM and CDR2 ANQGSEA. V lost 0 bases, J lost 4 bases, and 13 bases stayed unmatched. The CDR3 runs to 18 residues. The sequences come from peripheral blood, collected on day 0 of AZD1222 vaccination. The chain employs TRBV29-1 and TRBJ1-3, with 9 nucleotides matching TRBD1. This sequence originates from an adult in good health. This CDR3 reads CSVEDRGAGQGSGNTIYF. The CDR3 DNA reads TGCAGCGTTGAAGATCGCGGCGCGGGACAGGGATCCGGAAACACCATATATTTT. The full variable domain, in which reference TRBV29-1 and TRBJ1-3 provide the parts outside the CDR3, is SAVISQKPSRDICQRGTSLTIQCQVDSQVTMMFWYRQQPGQSLTLIATANQGSEATYESGFVIDKFPISRPNLTFSTLTVSNMSPEDSSIYLCSVEDRGAGQGSGNTIYFGEGSWLTVV.